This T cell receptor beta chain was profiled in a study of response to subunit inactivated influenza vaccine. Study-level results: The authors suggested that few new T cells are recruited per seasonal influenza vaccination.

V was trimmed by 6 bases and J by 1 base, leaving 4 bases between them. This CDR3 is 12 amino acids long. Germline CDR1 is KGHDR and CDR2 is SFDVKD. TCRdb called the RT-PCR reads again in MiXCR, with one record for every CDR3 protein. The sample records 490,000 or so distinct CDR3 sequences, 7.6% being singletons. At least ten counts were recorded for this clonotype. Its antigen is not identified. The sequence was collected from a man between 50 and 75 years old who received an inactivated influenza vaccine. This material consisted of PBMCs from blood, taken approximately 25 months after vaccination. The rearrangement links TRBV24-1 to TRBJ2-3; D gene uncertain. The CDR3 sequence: CATSTGTDTQYF. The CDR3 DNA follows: TGTGCCACCAGTACAGGCACAGATACGCAGTATTTT.